One T cell receptor beta chain is described in this entry. This clonotype was counted at least ten times. It has no known antigen specificity. The record has no base qualities; no much larger clone is one base away. The data originate from a study of T cells in Graves' hyperthyroidism and ophthalmopathy (dated by TCRdb to the late 2010s). For context, the study as a whole: Peripheral blood samples were taken at initial diagnosis, before any treatment was given. TCR V-J signatures able to tell the groups apart were searched for in a discovery cohort of 90 to 100 patients, of whom more than 40 had Graves' ophthalmopathy and 55 to 60 had stable Graves' hyperthyroidism. Whether ophthalmopathy could be predicted prospectively was tested in an independent validation cohort made up of approximately 19 hyperthyroidism patients plus 17 patients who later progressed to ophthalmopathy. The roughly 90 discovery patients were divided at random into training and test sets in a 7:3 ratio. In addition, the study compared T-cell repertoires in thyroid tissue and in blood from six Graves' hyperthyroidism patients. Following sampling, methimazole starting at 30 mg daily was given to hyperthyroidism patients, and high-dose intravenous methylprednisolone was given to ophthalmopathy patients. The paper describes TCR Vbeta CDR3 sequencing of 135 peripheral blood samples, made up of approximately 40 ophthalmopathy patients, approximately 76 hyperthyroidism patients and roughly 17 progressor patients. On the study overall, not on this receptor specifically: In validation, progression to ophthalmopathy was predicted by the model with 55% to 71% sensitivity and around 75% specificity, a median of roughly six months before onset. Sample size was not statistically predetermined, and blinding of investigators to group allocation was not performed. Most expanded thyroid clonotypes (frequency above 0.001) were also detected in blood, a finding suggesting that blood repertoires may reflect thyroid immune responses. In cross-validation, a model built on a 13 V-J signature told ophthalmopathy apart from stable hyperthyroidism with over 85% sensitivity and about 81% specificity, and in testing the same model reached 80%/75%.

TCR beta CDR3 regions were amplified from RNA transcripts. The first round of RT-PCR for the TCR CDR3 was performed with the HTBI primer set and the Qiagen OneStep RT-PCR kit. Libraries were constructed in a second round of multiplex PCR, after which size selection and purification were carried out. Libraries were sequenced paired-end with 100 bp reads on an Illumina HiSeq2000. Per the original workflow: SOAPnuke was used to process the raw data, throwing out any read that contained adapters or uncalled bases, had a mean Phred below 15, or lacked an exact constant-primer or identifier match. COPE v1.2.5 was used to merge the high-quality paired reads, and each unique nucleotide sequence was defined as a clonotype. Clonotypes were aligned to IMGT TRBV, TRBD and TRBJ reference segments using MiTCR v1.1. Analysis was restricted to V-J combinations with a frequency above 0.0001, which covered about 99% of repertoires. The TCS score was defined as F50 (clonal expansion) divided by E x V (chaos), with BLOSUM62-based TCRdist calculated between CDR3 peptides within each V-J. Welch's t-statistics and random forest reduced 500 to 550 V-J features to 13, which were used in a naive Bayes classifier (R e1071). TCRdb itself trimmed the public reads at Q25 with fastp, ran MiXCR and retained productive beta chains. Rows matching on CDR3 protein sequence are summarized as one entry with the most common DNA and genes. It is TCRdb's table, rather than the study itself, that gives the V and J calls and clone size. The sample table contains about 640,000 distinct CDR3 sequences; only one count was recorded for about a fifth of them. Together, the top ten hold about 35% of the sample.

The CDR3 has 15 amino acids, counting the end cysteine and phenylalanine. Left in the record is the CDR3 DNA by itself, 45 bases read in frame from the first base. The germline ends are 14 bases apart after V is trimmed by 6 bases and J by 0 bases. The germline V gene provides CDR1 MDHEN and CDR2 SYDVKM. Ophthalmopathy patients had moderately to severely active disease, with a Clinical Activity Score of 3 or more, a NOSPECS grade of 4 or more, and a disease duration of less than 3 months. Patients with uncontrolled infections, other autoimmune diseases, pregnancy or lactation were excluded. Diagnoses were based on clinical symptoms, serum thyroxine and TRAb, thyroid ultrasound and orbital computed tomography. Ficoll-Paque density gradient centrifugation was used to isolate PBMCs from around 10 ml of fresh peripheral blood. Trizol reagent was used to extract total RNA, and RNA quality was then checked on an Agilent 2100 Bioanalyzer.

The sample taken for sequencing was blood. The chain couples TRBV28 to TRBJ1-1; possibly the D gene is TRBD1, per 6 matching bases. The sequence was collected from a man aged 30 to 39 with Graves' ophthalmopathy. CDR3 sequence: CASSRTANMNTEAFF. The nucleotide sequence is given as TGTGCCAGCAGCCGGACAGCTAATATGAACACTGAAGCTTTCTTT.